This entry features one TCR beta chain sequence. Data came from immunoSEQ multiplex PCR; TCRdb stores just in-frame clones and leaves some out. Counted here are nearly 250,000 clones, about 90% occurring once; the ten biggest clones make up around 1%. This record comes from a study of blood T cell repertoires in COVID-19. Study context: Acute and convalescent COVID-19 samples came from the United States, Italy and Spain. Nucleic acid was either cDNA or gDNA, and it came from T cells, B-cell-depleted T cells, or PBMCs.

Enrollees, about 18 to 89 years old, lived in approximately 25 US areas. Shortly before study entry, within 2 weeks, exposed participants had met a COVID-19 case. The CDR3 consists of 12 residues. Germline CDR1 LGHDT, CDR2 YNNKEL (reference sequence). The V end lost 1 base, the J end lost 5 bases, and 5 bases lay between the germline ends. The gene calls are TRBV3-1 (or the pseudogene TRBV3-2) and TRBJ2-5; no clear D gene. Sequencing used PBMCs or T cells enriched from blood (not recorded which). The origin of this receptor is a man in his forties or fifties who had been exposed to COVID-19. The CDR3 loop reads CASSQVGETQYF. The CDR3 bases are TGTGCCAGCAGCCAAGTTGGCGAGACCCAGTACTTC.